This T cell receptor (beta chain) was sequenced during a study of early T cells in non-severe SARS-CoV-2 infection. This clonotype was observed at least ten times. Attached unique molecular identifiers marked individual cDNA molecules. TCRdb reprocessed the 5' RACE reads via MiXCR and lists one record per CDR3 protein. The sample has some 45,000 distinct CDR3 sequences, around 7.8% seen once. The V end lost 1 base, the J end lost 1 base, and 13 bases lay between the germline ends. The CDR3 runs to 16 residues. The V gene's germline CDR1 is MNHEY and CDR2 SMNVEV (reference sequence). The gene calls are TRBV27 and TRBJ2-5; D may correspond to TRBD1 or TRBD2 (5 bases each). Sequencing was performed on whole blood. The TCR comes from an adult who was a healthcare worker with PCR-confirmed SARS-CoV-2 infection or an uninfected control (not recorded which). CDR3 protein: CASSLFQGVGQETQYF. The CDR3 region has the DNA TGTGCCAGCAGTTTATTCCAGGGAGTAGGCCAAGAGACCCAGTACTTC.